Below are 30 T cell receptor beta chains sequenced from a single sample in a study of blood T cell repertoires in COVID-19. Measured with immunoSEQ multiplex PCR; TCRdb has only the in-frame clones, and not every one. The sample gives over 300,000 clones, around 87% of which show up once; 0.95% to 1% is in the top ten. Specimen: PBMCs or T cells enriched from blood (not recorded which). These TCRs come from a woman under 40 with acute COVID-19.

The gene calls are TRBV7-9 and TRBJ1-1; TRBD1 aligns across 7 bases. CDR3 size: 13 residues. The V gene end was trimmed by 5 bases and the J gene end by 4 bases; junction bases not matched to a gene: 4. Germline V CDR1 and CDR2: SEHNR, FQNEAQ (reference sequence). The CDR3 sequence is CASSPDRTTEAFF. The DNA for the CDR3 is TGTGCCAGCAGCCCGGACAGGACCACTGAAGCTTTCTTT.

V gene TRBV5-6 combines with J gene TRBJ2-2, with D tentatively TRBD1 (5 bases). The CDR3 spans 16 residues. Looked up from germline, CDR1 is SGHDT and CDR2 is YYEEEE. The V gene lost 0 bases and the J gene lost 2 bases, with 11 bases spanning the gap. The CDR3 DNA follows: TGTGCCAGCAGCTTGGGACAGCCGAGAAACACCGGGGAGCTGTTTTTT. As protein: CASSLGQPRNTGELFF.

This chain joins TRBV5-1 and TRBJ1-1; D is undetermined. Trimming pared 4 bases from V and 0 bases from J, leaving 10 bases between. This CDR3 is built from 14 residues. Germline V gene lookup returns CDR1 SGHRS and CDR2 YFSETQ. The CDR3 DNA reads as TGCGCCAGCAGCCTCGGACTGATGAACACTGAAGCTTTCTTT. This encodes CASSLGLMNTEAFF.

The chain has TRBV19 and TRBJ2-3, with TRBD1 as a possible D gene (6 bases). Germline-derived CDR1 and CDR2 are LNHDA and SQIVND (reference sequence). V lost 5 bases and J lost 1, with 13 bases in between. The CDR3 extends over 15 amino acids. This chain's CDR3 is CASSPGRQGTDTQYF. CDR3 coding DNA: TGTGCCAGTAGTCCGGGGCGACAGGGCACAGATACGCAGTATTTT.

This sequence joins TRBV24-1 and TRBJ2-5; 12 bases are a match to TRBD1. The CDR3 spans 16 residues. CDR1 is KGHDR, CDR2 SFDVKD, per germline. V lost 2 bases, J lost 5 bases, and 5 bases stayed unmatched. Written as DNA, the CDR3 is TGTGCCACCAGTGATTGGGGACAGGGGGCTCGGGAGACCCAGTACTTC. This sequence encodes CATSDWGQGARETQYF.

The CDR3 DNA reads TGTGCCAGCAGCACCGACATAGATTCGAACACCGGGGAGCTGTTTTTT. This translates into CASSTDIDSNTGELFF. The rearrangement joins TRBV11-2 to TRBJ2-2; D ambiguous. The CDR3 is 16 amino acids. Germline V gives CDR1 SGHAT, CDR2 FQNNGV. Trimming removed 5 bases at V and 0 bases at J, with 13 bases between. The variable domain in full, with the rest retrieved from reference TRBV11-2 and TRBJ2-2, is EAGVAQSPRYKIIEKRQSVAFWCNPISGHATLYWYQQILGQGPKLLIQFQNNGVVDDSQLPKDRFSAERLKGVDSTLKIQPAKLEDSAVYLCASSTDIDSNTGELFFGEGSRLTVL.

This clone was detected only once. The V gene is TRBV3-1 (or the pseudogene TRBV3-2), the J gene TRBJ1-2; 10 nucleotides match TRBD1. The CDR3 consists of 19 residues. Per the germline V gene, CDR1 is LGHDT and CDR2 is YNNKEL (reference sequence). The V gene end was trimmed by 2 bases and the J gene end by 0 bases; junction bases not matched to a gene: 12. CDR3 sequence reads: CASSQRQGASTVANYGYTF. DNA of the CDR3: TGTGCCAGCAGCCAACGACAGGGGGCCTCCACCGTAGCTAACTATGGCTACACCTTC.

This sequence joins TRBV24-1 and TRBJ1-2; 9 nucleotides match TRBD1. From germline, CDR1 is KGHDR and CDR2 SFDVKD. V shed 3 bases and J 4 bases; nucleotides not matched to a gene: 11. This CDR3 comprises 17 residues. The CDR3, as DNA: TGTGCCACCAGTGATCCCGAGACAGGGGGTGGCCTCTATGGCTACACCTTC. It is translated as CATSDPETGGGLYGYTF.

In this sample, this clone turned up once. This chain links TRBV5-1 with TRBJ1-2; a possible D gene is TRBD1 (5 bases). The V end was cut by 3 bases, the J end by 4 bases, with 16 bases between. The CDR3 totals 15 residues. CDR1 and CDR2 (germline): SGHRS, YFSETQ. This CDR3 reads CASSSSVRAGYGYTF. For the CDR3, the DNA is TGCGCCAGCAGCTCTTCGGTCAGGGCTGGCTATGGCTACACCTTC.

The chain is built from TRBV5-1 and TRBJ1-1; TRBD1 matches at 9 bases. V shed 4 bases and J 7 bases; nucleotides not matched to a gene: 11. CDR3 length: 15 amino acids. The germline gives CDR1 SGHRS, CDR2 YFSETQ. The CDR3 reads CASSRTLQGADEAFF. The CDR3 nucleotides are TGCGCCAGCAGCCGGACGTTACAGGGGGCGGATGAAGCTTTCTTT.

The chain links TRBV12-5 to TRBJ2-1; tentatively, D is TRBD1 (6 bases). The CDR3 has 12 amino acids. From germline, CDR1 is LGHNT and CDR2 FRNRAP. Trimming stripped 3 bases from V and 8 bases from J, with 8 bases between. CDR3 loop: CASGLGGDEQFF. CDR3 DNA: TGTGCTAGTGGTTTAGGGGGAGATGAGCAGTTCTTC.

V usage is TRBV18 and J usage is TRBJ1-5; D is possibly TRBD1 (6 bases). With 5 bases removed from V and 4 bases from J, the gap between germline ends came to 15 bases. The CDR3 runs 15 residues. The germline gives CDR1 KGHSH, CDR2 LQKENI. CDR3 coding DNA: TGTGCCAGCTCAATTACGCAGGGGCAAAATCAGCCCCAGCATTTT. It codes for CASSITQGQNQPQHF.

The V gene is TRBV7-2, the J gene TRBJ2-3; 9 positions match TRBD1. V was pared by 5 bases and J by 7 bases, with 7 bases of the junction left unmatched. CDR3 size: 14 residues. CDR1 is SGHTA, CDR2 FQGNSA, per germline. The CDR3 sequence is CASSQGQGSHTQYF. Written as DNA, the CDR3 is TGTGCCAGCAGCCAAGGACAGGGGTCGCATACGCAGTATTTT.

This clone has just a few counts. The CDR3 DNA sequence: TGTGCCAGCAGCAGCGACTACAATGAGCAGTTCTTC. Residues: CASSSDYNEQFF. The chain employs TRBV12-3 or TRBV12-4 and TRBJ2-1; the D is unclear. CDR3 length: 12 residues. V dropped 6 bases and J dropped 3 bases, with 6 bases sitting between them.

The chain links TRBV5-6 to TRBJ2-3, with 7 bases aligning to TRBD2. Germline assignment: CDR1 SGHDT and CDR2 YYEEEE. J was trimmed by 4 bases and V by 4 bases; bases with no gene match: 9. The CDR3 is made up of 15 amino acids. The CDR3 region is CASSAPKRGSDTQYF. CDR3 bases: TGTGCCAGCAGCGCGCCGAAGCGGGGCTCAGATACGCAGTATTTT.

V usage is TRBV30 and J usage is TRBJ1-1, with D maybe TRBD1 (6 bases). The CDR3 is 14 residues long. V gave up 3 bases and J gave up 9 bases, with 20 bases separating them. Looked up from germline, CDR1 is GTSNPN and CDR2 is SVGIG (reference sequence). The CDR3 sequence: CAWSGDRKGGKAFF. The DNA of the CDR3 is TGTGCCTGGAGCGGTGACAGGAAAGGTGGAAAAGCTTTCTTT.

On this clone: Other DNA sequences of this sample code for an identical CDR3. The chain carries TRBV5-1 and TRBJ1-6, with a tentative D call TRBD1 (6 bases). Germline CDR1 SGHRS, CDR2 YFSETQ. V lost 0 bases to trimming and J lost 8 bases, with 12 bases between them. CDR3 size: 15 residues. This CDR3 is CASSLAGQGYSPLHF. The DNA for the CDR3 is TGCGCCAGCAGCTTGGCAGGGCAGGGGTATTCACCCCTCCACTTT.

J is TRBJ2-1 and V is TRBV5-4; 14 bases are a match to TRBD2. CDR3 length: 19 amino acids. With V trimmed by 4 bases and J by 3 bases, 12 bases remained unmatched. Germline CDR1 reads SGHNT; CDR2 reads YYREEE (reference sequence). The CDR3 loop is CASSRKVGTSGGFYNEQFF. The CDR3 nucleotides are TGTGCCAGCAGCCGTAAAGTAGGGACTAGCGGGGGTTTCTACAATGAGCAGTTCTTC.

The rearrangement joins TRBV18 to TRBJ1-2, with 9 bases lining up with TRBD1. CDR3 length equals 17 residues. V trimming: 6 bases; J trimming: 4 bases; junction bases outside the gene matches: 15. Germline V lookup: CDR1 KGHSH, CDR2 LQKENI. The CDR3 protein is CASSQGPGTGLLYGYTF. DNA for the CDR3: TGTGCCAGCTCCCAAGGGCCCGGGACAGGGCTCCTCTATGGCTACACCTTC.

The rearrangement uses TRBV4-1 and TRBJ1-1; 8 positions agree with TRBD1. J lost 0 bases, V lost 3 bases, and 6 bases had no gene match. Looked up from germline, CDR1 is MGHRA and CDR2 is YSYEKL. The CDR3 sequence is 16 residues long. The CDR3 DNA sequence: TGCGCCAGCAGCCACCCCCCAGGGGGCATGAACACTGAAGCTTTCTTT. The encoded protein is CASSHPPGGMNTEAFF.

This chain links TRBV6-1 with TRBJ2-3; D possibly corresponds to TRBD2 (6 bases). Trimming pared 3 bases from V and 4 bases from J, leaving 17 bases between. The length of the CDR3 is 16 residues. The germline V gene has CDR1 MNHNS and CDR2 SASEGT. The CDR3 sequence: CASSDLYGGVSDTQYF. The CDR3 bases are TGTGCCAGCAGTGATCTCTACGGAGGGGTGTCAGATACGCAGTATTTT.

This clone appeared a few times. V usage is TRBV5-5 and J usage is TRBJ2-2; maybe TRBD1 (5 bases). Trimming took off 3 bases at V and 3 bases at J, with 12 bases between the two ends. There are 15 residues in the CDR3. Germline V lookup: CDR1 SGHKS, CDR2 YYEKEE (reference sequence). The CDR3 sequence is CASSSLDTYTGELFF. In DNA, the CDR3 is TGTGCCAGCAGCTCGCTGGACACCTACACCGGGGAGCTGTTTTTT.

The chain uses TRBV20-1 and TRBJ2-7; TRBD1 aligns across 8 bases. Germline V gene data show CDR1 as DFQATT and CDR2 as SNEGSKA (reference sequence). This CDR3 comprises 14 residues. With 3 bases clipped from V and 3 bases from J, the junction kept 7 bases outside the gene matches. The CDR3 protein is CSASSPGGGYEQYF. The CDR3 DNA reads as TGCAGTGCTAGTAGTCCAGGGGGCGGCTACGAGCAGTACTTC.

The rearrangement links TRBV6-4 to TRBJ1-5, with D maybe TRBD1 (5 bases). CDR3 length: 17 residues. V was trimmed by 2 bases and J by 4 bases, leaving 18 bases between them. Germline V gene data show CDR1 as MRHNA and CDR2 as SNTAGT. CDR3 DNA: TGTGCCAGCAGTGACGACTCGTCCAGGGATACGAATCAGCCCCAGCATTTT. Its translation is CASSDDSSRDTNQPQHF.

This chain joins TRBV10-2 and TRBJ1-1, with D possibly being TRBD1 (6 bases). The CDR3 length is 16 residues. The germline V gene encodes CDR1 WSHSY and CDR2 SAAADI. Trimming took off 6 bases at V and 1 base at J, with 18 bases between the two ends. The CDR3 region is CASRAGTRGPNTEAFF. CDR3 nucleotides: TGCGCCAGCAGGGCCGGGACGCGGGGGCCGAACACTGAAGCTTTCTTT.

The chain combines TRBV5-1 with TRBJ1-4; no clear D. Germline lookup yields CDR1 SGHRS and CDR2 YFSETQ. Trimming removed 1 base from V and 2 bases from J, with 6 bases in between. CDR3 length equals 14 residues. CDR3 amino acids: CASSLQNTNEKLFF. In nucleotides, the CDR3 is TGCGCCAGCAGCTTGCAGAATACTAATGAAAAACTGTTTTTT. Complete variable domain (other parts from reference TRBV5-1 and TRBJ1-4): KAGVTQTPRYLIKTRGQQVTLSCSPISGHRSVSWYQQTPGQGLQFLFEYFSETQRNKGNFPGRFSGRQFSNSRSEMNVSTLELGDSALYLCASSLQNTNEKLFFGSGTQLSVL.

This clone has only one observation. The chain employs TRBV25-1 and TRBJ1-1, with D possibly matching TRBD1 (5 bases). CDR1 MGHDK and CDR2 SYGVNS come from the germline V gene. This CDR3 is 15 amino acids long. Trimming left V 6 bases short and J 5 bases short, with 19 bases between. CDR3 residues: CASSPLGGVVTEAFF. CDR3 in DNA: TGTGCCAGCAGCCCCCTCGGGGGGGTGGTAACTGAAGCTTTCTTT.

The rearrangement links TRBV14 to TRBJ1-1; D is possibly TRBD1 (5 bases). V was trimmed by 0 bases and J by 7 bases, leaving 12 bases between them. The CDR3 spans 14 residues. Germline lookup yields CDR1 SGHDN and CDR2 FVKESK. The CDR3 loop reads CASSQERGRSEAFF. Here the CDR3 DNA reads TGTGCCAGCAGCCAAGAAAGGGGAAGGAGTGAAGCTTTCTTT.

This clone was detected a few times. The chain has TRBV4-1 and TRBJ2-7; possible D gene TRBD2, 5 bases. CDR1 is MGHRA and CDR2 is YSYEKL in the germline V gene. Trimming took 1 base from V and 2 from J, leaving 9 bases between them. This CDR3 spans 14 amino acids. The CDR3 protein is CASSQVNGAYEQYF. The CDR3 bases are TGCGCCAGCAGCCAAGTGAACGGGGCCTACGAGCAGTACTTC.

V is TRBV2 and J is TRBJ2-1, with TRBD1 matching 10 bases. Trimming removed 5 bases from V and 5 bases from J; junction bases left unmatched: 12. Germline loops: CDR1 SNHLY, CDR2 FYNNEI. This CDR3 is 17 amino acids long. DNA for the CDR3: TGTGCCAGCAGTTTCCCCCCGGGACAGGGGACAAACAATGAGCAGTTCTTC. This gives the protein CASSFPPGQGTNNEQFF.